A selection of T cell receptor beta chains follows, all from one sample in a study of cytomegalovirus exposure and HLA in healthy donors. The assay was immunoSEQ multiplex PCR, and TCRdb's table has in-frame clones only and misses some. The data show about 94,000 clones, about four fifths seen once. The sample consisted of PBMCs. These receptors were obtained from a woman aged 40 to 50 in good health and CMV-seronegative. Both conserved end residues are part of each CDR3. Fields, in order: clone size, J gene, V gene, D gene, CDR3 DNA, CDR3 protein. The D gene is left open where the match is weak. Only part of the rows carry a size: once, few, many, or a class if the clone is expanded.

size: NA
J: TRBJ2-7
V: TRBV7-2
D: TRBD1
DNA: TGTGCCAGCAGCCCGGACAGGGCCTACGAGCAGTACTTC
CDR3: CASSPDRAYEQYF

size: NA
J: TRBJ2-1
V: TRBV5-1
D: NA
DNA: TGCGCCAGCAGCTTCTCCGGACAACCGAATGAGCAGTTCTTC
CDR3: CASSFSGQPNEQFF

size: NA
J: TRBJ2-3
V: TRBV5-1
D: NA
DNA: TGCGCCAGCAGCTTACCGACAGTAGATACGCAGTATTTT
CDR3: CASSLPTVDTQYF

size: NA
J: TRBJ2-7
V: TRBV5-1
D: NA
DNA: TGCGCCAGCAGCAGCGGACAGAATATCTACGAGCAGTACTTC
CDR3: CASSSGQNIYEQYF

size: NA
J: TRBJ1-2
V: TRBV29-1
D: NA
DNA: TGCAGCGTTACAACCGGGGTAAACTATGGCTACACCTTC
CDR3: CSVTTGVNYGYTF

size: NA
J: TRBJ1-1
V: TRBV25-1
D: NA
DNA: TGTGCCAGCAGCCCCCTTGCGGGTCTCACTGAAGCTTTCTTT
CDR3: CASSPLAGLTEAFF

size: once
J: TRBJ1-3
V: TRBV15
D: NA
DNA: TGTGCCACCAGCAGCCAGCCGGCCGGGATGCGCTCTGGAAACACCATATATTTT
CDR3: CATSSQPAGMRSGNTIYF

size: NA
J: TRBJ1-4
V: TRBV30
D: NA
DNA: TGTGCCTGGAGTCGTGGCACTAATGAAAAACTGTTTTTT
CDR3: CAWSRGTNEKLFF

size: medium-sized
J: TRBJ1-1
V: TRBV7-9
D: NA
DNA: TGTGCCAGCAGCTTACGTACAAGGGGTACTGAAGCTTTCTTT
CDR3: CASSLRTRGTEAFF

size: once
J: TRBJ1-5
V: TRBV19
D: TRBD1
DNA: TGTGCCAGTACCCGAACAGGGGATAGCAATCAGCCCCAGCATTTT
CDR3: CASTRTGDSNQPQHF

size: NA
J: TRBJ2-7
V: TRBV5-1
D: NA
DNA: TGCGCCAGCAGCACGTCAGGGGAATCCTACGAGCAGTACTTC
CDR3: CASSTSGESYEQYF

size: NA
J: TRBJ1-3
V: TRBV19
D: NA
DNA: TGTGCCAGTAGTAGGGACACTTTTTTCGGAAACACCATATATTTT
CDR3: CASSRDTFFGNTIYF

size: NA
J: TRBJ1-5
V: TRBV15
D: NA
DNA: TGTGCCACCTCCCTAGTGGATAGCAATCAGCCCCAGCATTTT
CDR3: CATSLVDSNQPQHF

size: NA
J: TRBJ2-7
V: TRBV5-1
D: NA
DNA: TGCGCCAGCAGCTTGGATGTATCCTACGAGCAGTACTTC
CDR3: CASSLDVSYEQYF

size: once
J: TRBJ2-1
V: TRBV18
D: NA
DNA: TGTGCCAGCTCACGAAAACAGGGTGATGGGTCAATTAATGAGCAGTTCTTC
CDR3: CASSRKQGDGSINEQFF

size: NA
J: TRBJ1-2
V: TRBV6-5
D: NA
DNA: TGTGCCAGCACTAGGCGGGGGGATGGCTACACCTTC
CDR3: CASTRRGDGYTF

size: NA
J: TRBJ2-3
V: TRBV4-3
D: TRBD2
DNA: TGCGCCAGCAGCCAAGATTGGACTAGCGGGGAGAATCCGCAGTATTTT
CDR3: CASSQDWTSGENPQYF

size: NA
J: TRBJ2-5
V: TRBV7-6
D: NA
DNA: TGTGCCAGCAGCTTAGTAAAACAGTACCAAGAGACCCAGTACTTC
CDR3: CASSLVKQYQETQYF

size: once
J: TRBJ1-2
V: TRBV6-5
D: NA
DNA: TGTGCCAGCAGCCTAAACTATGGCTACACCTTC
CDR3: CASSLNYGYTF

size: NA
J: TRBJ1-6
V: TRBV6-1
D: NA
DNA: TGTGCCAGCAGTGAAGCGTCCCAGGTCGGTAATTCACCCCTCCACTTT
CDR3: CASSEASQVGNSPLHF

size: NA
J: TRBJ2-7
V: TRBV30
D: NA
DNA: TGTGCCTGGAGTACGGGAAGGTACGAGCAGTACTTC
CDR3: CAWSTGRYEQYF

size: few
J: TRBJ1-4
V: TRBV19
D: NA
DNA: TGTGCCACCTCTCAGGGGATGGCTAATGAAAAACTGTTTTTT
CDR3: CATSQGMANEKLFF

size: NA
J: TRBJ1-1
V: TRBV6-5
D: TRBD1
DNA: TGTGCCAGCACCCGGACAGGGGGGTGTAAAGCTTTCTTT
CDR3: CASTRTGGCKAFF

size: NA
J: TRBJ2-3
V: TRBV7-9
D: TRBD2
DNA: TGTGCCAGCATCAAGGGCGGGGGGGCAGGAGATACGCAGTATTTT
CDR3: CASIKGGGAGDTQYF